The entry below gives a single TCR beta chain sequence along with its context. Its antigen is as yet unknown. After isolation, RNA underwent reverse transcription to generate cDNA as the sequencing template. Using immunoSEQ multiplex PCR, the repertoire was profiled, and TCRdb retains in-frame clones only, with some absent. The sample has more than 150,000 clones; approximately 56% are singletons. Treatment described: oral pan-JAK inhibitor, 5-10 mg twice daily. The CDR3 runs to 14 residues. CDR1 is SGHVS and CDR2 is FNYEAQ in the germline V gene. V lost 0 bases, J lost 2 bases, and 1 base stayed unmatched. The data were taken from a study of CD8+ T cells in alopecia areata. About the study: Tofacitinib continued for 6 to 18 months and was then withheld for 6 months.

Study-wide results and limits: Expanded CD8+ clones among the top 100, as well as scalp clonality, were significantly decreased by tofacitinib. In patients, TCRs were shared less clearly than in mice, and HLA may possibly be involved.

The sequences come from CD4+ T cells sorted from blood, collected at week 4, from a patient treated with tofacitinib. V is TRBV7-6 and J is TRBJ2-7; TRBD1 agrees at 7 bases. The TCR originated in a human donor with alopecia areata. The CDR3 reads CASSLAGTAYEQYF. In nucleotides, the CDR3 is TGTGCCAGCAGCTTAGCCGGGACAGCCTACGAGCAGTACTTC.